This T cell receptor beta chain originates from a study of beta chain features in type 1 diabetes. Every bit of the isolated RNA underwent reverse transcription, so sequencing read expressed TCRB transcripts. Some clones are missing from TCRdb's copy, which holds only in-frame ones; the method was immunoSEQ multiplex PCR. The sample lists 300,000 to 450,000 clones, around an eighth occurring once. For this clone: What it recognizes is unknown.

Notes on the study in general: Within each of all four CD4+ subsets, Type 1 diabetes patients had TCRB CDR3s that were moderately but significantly shorter.

The ends lost 3 bases at V and 1 base at J; junction bases unmatched: 7. Germline V gene data show CDR1 as SGHDT and CDR2 as YYEEEE. The CDR3 runs 17 residues. The chain recombines TRBV5-6 with TRBJ2-1, with 10 nucleotides matching TRBD2. This TCR was recovered from a woman younger than 35 with type 1 diabetes. Sequenced sample: naive CD4+ T cells from blood. CDR3 coding DNA: TGTGCCAGCAGCTCGCCCGGACTAGCGGCATCCTACAATGAGCAGTTCTTC. As protein: CASSSPGLAASYNEQFF. Full variable domain (outside the CDR3, taken from reference TRBV5-6 and TRBJ2-1): DAGVTQSPTHLIKTRGQQVTLRCSPKSGHDTVSWYQQALGQGPQFIFQYYEEEERQRGNFPDRFSGHQFPNYSSELNVNALLLGDSALYLCASSSPGLAASYNEQFFGPGTRLTVL.